The clone carrying this T cell receptor beta chain was observed once. These data originate in a study of blood T cell repertoires in COVID-19. Background on the study: COVID-19 samples from acute and convalescent phases originated in the United States, Italy and Spain.

Only in-frame clones appear in the TCRdb table, and some are missing; sequencing was by immunoSEQ multiplex PCR. The repertoire includes roughly 79,000 clones, approximately 78% of them detected once, and 7.4% sits in the top ten. Sequencing used peripheral blood. This TCR was sampled from a human donor in a cohort sampled during active COVID-19.

In nucleotides, the CDR3 is TGTGCCAGCAGCTGGGGACAGCAAGAGACCCAGTACTTC. It specifies CASSWGQQETQYF. The chain combines TRBV11-3 with TRBJ2-5; 7 positions agree with TRBD1. Germline loops: CDR1 SGHNT, CDR2 YENEEA. Trimming at V came to 4 bases and at J to 2 bases, leaving 1 base not matched to a gene. The CDR3 runs 13 residues.